This T cell receptor (beta chain) was identified during a study of metastatic and nonmetastatic thyroid tumors. Whole-study context: Repertoires were compared across blood and tumor or nodule tissue from malignant and benign thyroid patients. Regarding the study as a whole: Across blood and tumor, TCR beta diversity in malignant thyroid tumors was reportedly significantly higher than in benign nodules.

TCRdb reanalyzed the PCR reads with MiXCR. The sample contains tens of thousands of clones, roughly 19% of which appear only once. This clone was seen at least ten times. Its specificity is unknown. The CDR3 sequence is 14 residues long. The germline V and J ends were trimmed by 7 bases and 0 bases, with 12 bases remaining between them. Ahead of thyroid surgery, no patient had received treatment of any kind. The sequence derives from a female donor with papillary thyroid cancer or a benign thyroid nodule (not recorded which). Some clones in this sample may be carry-over from other donors' samples. This sequence joins TRBV12-3 or TRBV12-4 and TRBJ1-1; D might be TRBD1 (6 bases). The sequencing sample was made of blood. In nucleotides, the CDR3 is TGTGCCAGCAAACCGACAGGATTGAACACTGAAGCTTTCTTT. Amino acids: CASKPTGLNTEAFF.